The TCR beta chain described here comes from a study of shared clonotypes between healthy human individuals. On the study more broadly: CD4 naive and CD4 memory each took three plates per donor, while CD8 naive took two and CD8 memory one.

Of note for this clone: What it binds is not known.

Study results and limitations: Naive subsets tended to show greater estimated richness than memory subsets. Generation probabilities were higher for clonotypes shared across all four sorted-subset donors than for unshared ones.

Caucasian adults residing in Nashville, Tennessee made up all the donors. V was pared by 4 bases and J by 2 bases, with 4 bases of the junction left unmatched. CDR3 length: 14 amino acids. CDR1 and CDR2 from the germline V gene are MGHRA and YSYEKL. TCRdb keeps only in-frame clones here, not all; method: immunoSEQ multiplex PCR. The table shows about 680,000 clones, with 74% occurring only once. The gene calls are TRBV4-1 and TRBJ2-7, with 8 bases lining up with TRBD2. The receptor comes from a woman in her 30s in good health. Input material: memory CD4+ T cells sorted from blood. As for subset: CD45RA-negative fraction. The DNA for the CDR3 is TGCGCCAGCAGCCGCCCGGGAGGGACCTACGAGCAGTACTTC. Encoded protein: CASSRPGGTYEQYF.